This T cell receptor beta chain was found in a study of T cell responses to AZD1222 COVID-19 vaccine. TCRdb's copy holds only in-frame clones and misses some; the assay was immunoSEQ multiplex PCR. Seen here are 92,000 or so clones, about 90% observed once, and the top ten hold roughly 25%. On this clone itself: Its specificity is unknown.

The CDR3 has 13 residues. V was cut by 4 bases and J by 5 bases, with 8 bases left in between. Germline-derived CDR1 and CDR2 are MDHEN and SYDVKM. General study results and limits: Mapped onto spike, vaccine-associated CD4 TCRs spanned it and were dominant at 160-218 and 743-854. It was only after the peak T cell response that any repertoires were sampled.

Sequencing was performed on peripheral blood, taken on day 0 of AZD1222 vaccination. The V call is TRBV28, the J call TRBJ1-4, with D unresolved. The TCR comes from an adult in good health. This chain's CDR3 is CASSYRVNEKLFF. The CDR3 DNA follows: TGTGCCAGCAGTTACCGCGTCAATGAAAAACTGTTTTTT.